This T cell receptor (beta chain) is drawn from a study of shared clonotypes between healthy human individuals. Germline V CDR1 and CDR2: MNHNY, SVGAGI (reference sequence). Trimming left V 7 bases short and J 3 bases short, with 6 bases between. The CDR3 has 11 residues. Some clones are missing from TCRdb's copy, which holds only in-frame ones; the method was immunoSEQ multiplex PCR. Seen here are roughly 2.2 million clones, about nine tenths observed once, and the top ten hold around 0.4%. The J gene is TRBJ1-1, the V gene TRBV6-6; D unresolved. The sample was naive CD4+ T cells from PBMCs. Sample subset: CD45RA+ positively selected. This receptor was obtained from a man younger than 30 in good health. Some clones in this sample may be carry-over from other donors' samples. CDR3 nucleotide sequence: TGTGCCAGCATGACGGACACTGAAGCTTTCTTT. Its protein product is CASMTDTEAFF.